The clone carrying this T cell receptor beta chain was detected only a few times. The data are from a study of T cell repertoires in cytomegalovirus infection. TCRdb reanalysed the reads using MiXCR and keeps one entry per CDR3 protein. The sample has about 260,000 distinct CDR3 sequences, less than 9.5% seen once; the top ten hold about 16%. This CDR3 has 16 amino acids. Trimming removed 3 bases from V and 4 bases from J; junction bases left unmatched: 5. Germline V CDR1 and CDR2: MGHRA, YSYEKL. The clonotype was recovered from a human donor in good health (CMV status not recorded). Some clones in this sample may be carry-over from other donors' samples. Sequenced input: PBMCs. This chain joins TRBV4-1 and TRBJ2-2; 10 nucleotides agree with TRBD1. The CDR3 nucleotides read TGCGCCAGCAGCCACAGACAGGGGGCCGGCACCGGGGAGCTGTTTTTT. Translating gives CASSHRQGAGTGELFF.